This record concerns one T cell receptor (beta chain) sequence. Per germline, CDR1 SEHNR and CDR2 FQNEAQ (reference sequence). The CDR3 is made up of 15 amino acids. Trimming shortened V by 2 bases and J by 2 bases, and 9 bases separated the two germline ends. The record originates from a study of cytomegalovirus exposure and HLA in healthy donors. Primers for the PCR totalled 60 Vbeta and 13 Jbeta. Libraries were prepared by immunoSEQ multiplex PCR; TCRdb keeps only in-frame clonotypes and omits some of them. The sample shows about 130,000 clones, about 80% of them seen only once. Source material: PBMCs. This sequence joins TRBV7-9 and TRBJ1-4; weak D call: TRBD1 (5 bases). This TCR was recovered from a woman aged 40 to 50 in good health and CMV-seropositive. The CDR3 DNA reads TGTGCCAGCAGCTTATTGGGACTGACTAATGAAAAACTGTTTTTT. Encoded protein: CASSLLGLTNEKLFF.